The clone carrying this T cell receptor beta chain turned up a few times. The sample originates from a study of identical twins. With V trimmed by 0 bases and J by 8 bases, 7 bases remained unmatched. This CDR3 region has 16 residues. Germline V gene data show CDR1 as MGHRA and CDR2 as YSYEKL. In TCRdb, the 5' RACE reads were re-called with MiXCR into one record per CDR3 protein. The sample has around 960,000 distinct CDR3 sequences; 10% to 15% are singletons. In addition, the sample was reused for a study of yellow fever vaccine responses in identical twins. This second report adds: Convergence reportedly seemed to mark part of the twins' vaccine T cell response, with personalization marking the rest.

The receptor was isolated from a woman aged 18-29 years in good health. J is TRBJ2-1 and V is TRBV4-1, with 10 bases identical to TRBD2. The material sequenced was PBMCs. The CDR3: CASSQEKRGGRYEQFF. In DNA form, the CDR3 reads TGCGCCAGCAGCCAAGAAAAGCGGGGGGGCCGCTATGAGCAGTTCTTC.